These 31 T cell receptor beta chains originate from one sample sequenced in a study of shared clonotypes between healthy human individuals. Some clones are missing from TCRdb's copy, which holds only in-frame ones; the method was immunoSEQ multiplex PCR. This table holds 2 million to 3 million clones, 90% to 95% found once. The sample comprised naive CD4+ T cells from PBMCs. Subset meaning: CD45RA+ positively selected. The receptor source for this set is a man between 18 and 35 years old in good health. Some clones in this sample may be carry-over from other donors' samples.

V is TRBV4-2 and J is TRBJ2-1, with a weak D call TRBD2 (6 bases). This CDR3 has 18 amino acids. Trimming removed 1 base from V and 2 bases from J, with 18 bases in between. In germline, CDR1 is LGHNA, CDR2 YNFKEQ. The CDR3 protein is CASSQAPPSAGTYNEQFF. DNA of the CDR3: TGTGCCAGCAGCCAAGCCCCACCTAGCGCAGGAACCTACAATGAGCAGTTCTTC.

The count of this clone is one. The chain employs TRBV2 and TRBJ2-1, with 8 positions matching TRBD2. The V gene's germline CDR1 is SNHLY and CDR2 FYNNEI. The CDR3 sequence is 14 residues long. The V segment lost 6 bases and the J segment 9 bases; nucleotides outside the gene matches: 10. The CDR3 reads CASRESGSWGEQFF. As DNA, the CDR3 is TGTGCCAGCAGGGAAAGCGGGAGCTGGGGTGAGCAGTTCTTC.

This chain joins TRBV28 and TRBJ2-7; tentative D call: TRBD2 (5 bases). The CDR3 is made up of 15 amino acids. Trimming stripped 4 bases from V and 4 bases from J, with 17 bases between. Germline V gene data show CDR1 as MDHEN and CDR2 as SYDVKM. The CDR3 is CASSYPRTGNYEQYF. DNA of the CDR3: TGTGCCAGCAGTTACCCCCGGACGGGGAATTACGAGCAGTACTTC. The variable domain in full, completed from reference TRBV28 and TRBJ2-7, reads DVKVTQSSRYLVKRTGEKVFLECVQDMDHENMFWYRQDPGLGLRLIYFSYDVKMKEKGDIPEGYSVSREKKERFSLILESASTNQTSMYLCASSYPRTGNYEQYFGPGTRLTVT.

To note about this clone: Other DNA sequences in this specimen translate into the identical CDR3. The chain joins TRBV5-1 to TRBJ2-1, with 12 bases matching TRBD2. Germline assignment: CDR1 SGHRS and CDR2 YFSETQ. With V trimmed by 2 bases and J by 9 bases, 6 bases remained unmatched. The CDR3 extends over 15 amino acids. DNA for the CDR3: TGCGCCAGCAGCTTTCTAGCGGGAGGGCCTGGTGAGCAGTTCTTC. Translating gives CASSFLAGGPGEQFF.

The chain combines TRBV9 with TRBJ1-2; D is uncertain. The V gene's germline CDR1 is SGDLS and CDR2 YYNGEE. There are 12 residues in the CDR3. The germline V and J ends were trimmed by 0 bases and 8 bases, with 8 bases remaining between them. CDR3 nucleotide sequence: TGTGCCAGCAGCGTAGTAGACCGAGGCTACACCTTC. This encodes CASSVVDRGYTF.

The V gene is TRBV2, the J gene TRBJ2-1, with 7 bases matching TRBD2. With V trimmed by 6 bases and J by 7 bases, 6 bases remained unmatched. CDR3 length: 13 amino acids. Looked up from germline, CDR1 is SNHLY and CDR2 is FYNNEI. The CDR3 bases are TGTGCCAGCAGACCGACTAGCCGTAATGAGCAGTTCTTC. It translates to CASRPTSRNEQFF.

The CDR3 region has the DNA TGTGCCATCAGTGCAGACAGGGGGAGGTTCGAGCAGTACTTC. Protein product: CAISADRGRFEQYF. The chain employs TRBV10-3 and TRBJ2-7; 9 bases map to TRBD1. Germline loops: CDR1 ENHRY, CDR2 SYGVKD. Germline trimming cut 4 bases from V and 6 bases from J; bases unmatched to any gene: 7. The CDR3 totals 14 residues.

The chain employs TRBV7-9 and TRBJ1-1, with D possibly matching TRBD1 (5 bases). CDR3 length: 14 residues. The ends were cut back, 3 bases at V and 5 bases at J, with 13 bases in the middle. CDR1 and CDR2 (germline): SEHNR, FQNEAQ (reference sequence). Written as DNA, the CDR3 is TGTGCCAGCAGCTTTGAGGGGTCGGAGACTGAAGCTTTCTTT. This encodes CASSFEGSETEAFF.

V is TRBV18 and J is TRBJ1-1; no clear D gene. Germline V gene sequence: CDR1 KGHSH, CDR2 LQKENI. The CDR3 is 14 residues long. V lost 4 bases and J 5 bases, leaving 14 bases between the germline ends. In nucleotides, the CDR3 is TGTGCCAGCTCACAATTCCTTTCCGTTACTGAAGCTTTCTTT. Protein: CASSQFLSVTEAFF. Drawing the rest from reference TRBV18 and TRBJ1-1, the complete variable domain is NAGVMQNPRHLVRRRGQEARLRCSPMKGHSHVYWYRQLPEEGLKFMVYLQKENIIDESGMPKERFSAEFPKEGPSILRIQQVVRGDSAAYFCASSQFLSVTEAFFGQGTRLTVV.

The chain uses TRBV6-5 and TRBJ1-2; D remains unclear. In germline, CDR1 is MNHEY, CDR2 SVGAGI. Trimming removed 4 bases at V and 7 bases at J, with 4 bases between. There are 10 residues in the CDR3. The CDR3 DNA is TGTGCCAGCAGTTCAGTTGGCTACACCTTC. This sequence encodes CASSSVGYTF.

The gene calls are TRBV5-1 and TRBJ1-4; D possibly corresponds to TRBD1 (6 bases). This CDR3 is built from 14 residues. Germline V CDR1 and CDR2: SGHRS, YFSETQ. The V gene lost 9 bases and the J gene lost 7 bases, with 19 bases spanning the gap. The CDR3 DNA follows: TGCGCCACCAGGGGTGGTCCGTCGAGTGAAAAACTGTTTTTT. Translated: CATRGGPSSEKLFF.

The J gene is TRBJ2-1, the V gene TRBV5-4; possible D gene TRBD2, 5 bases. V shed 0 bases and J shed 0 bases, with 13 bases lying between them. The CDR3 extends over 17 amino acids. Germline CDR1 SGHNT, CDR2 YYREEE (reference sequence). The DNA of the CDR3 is TGTGCCAGCAGCTTGGGTCCCCCGGGAAACTCCTACAATGAGCAGTTCTTC. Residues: CASSLGPPGNSYNEQFF.

CDR3 loop: CASSPWTGGSYGYTF. In DNA, the CDR3 is TGTGCCAGCAGTCCTTGGACGGGCGGCTCCTATGGCTACACCTTC. The rearrangement uses TRBV6-5 and TRBJ1-2, with D unresolved. The V and J ends lost 5 bases and 4 bases respectively, with 17 bases between them. Per the germline V gene, CDR1 is MNHEY and CDR2 is SVGAGI. CDR3 length: 15 residues.

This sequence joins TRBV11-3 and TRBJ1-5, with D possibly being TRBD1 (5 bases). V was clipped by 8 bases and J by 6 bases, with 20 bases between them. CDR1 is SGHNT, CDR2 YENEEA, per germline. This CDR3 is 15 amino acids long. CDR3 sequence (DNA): TGTGCCAGCTCTGGGCAGGGCCCCTTGCTTCAGCCCCAGCATTTT. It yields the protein CASSGQGPLLQPQHF.

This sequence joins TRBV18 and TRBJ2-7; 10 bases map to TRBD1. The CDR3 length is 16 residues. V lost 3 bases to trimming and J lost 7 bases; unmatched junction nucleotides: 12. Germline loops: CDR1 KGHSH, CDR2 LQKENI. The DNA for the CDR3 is TGTGCCAGCTCACCTCCCTCGACAGGGGGCTCGGGAGAGCAGTACTTC. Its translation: CASSPPSTGGSGEQYF. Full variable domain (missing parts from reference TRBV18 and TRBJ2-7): NAGVMQNPRHLVRRRGQEARLRCSPMKGHSHVYWYRQLPEEGLKFMVYLQKENIIDESGMPKERFSAEFPKEGPSILRIQQVVRGDSAAYFCASSPPSTGGSGEQYFGPGTRLTVT.

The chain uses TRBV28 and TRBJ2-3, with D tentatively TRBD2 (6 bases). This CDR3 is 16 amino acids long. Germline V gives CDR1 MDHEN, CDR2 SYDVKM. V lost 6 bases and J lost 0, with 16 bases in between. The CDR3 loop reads CASSPGGTASTDTQYF. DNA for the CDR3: TGTGCCAGCAGCCCCGGAGGGACCGCTAGCACAGATACGCAGTATTTT.

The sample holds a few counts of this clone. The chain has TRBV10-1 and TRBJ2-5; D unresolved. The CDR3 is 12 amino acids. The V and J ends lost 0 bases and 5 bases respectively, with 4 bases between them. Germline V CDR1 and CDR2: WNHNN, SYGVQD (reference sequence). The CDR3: CASSESGETQYF. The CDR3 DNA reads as TGCGCCAGCAGTGAGTCGGGGGAGACCCAGTACTTC.

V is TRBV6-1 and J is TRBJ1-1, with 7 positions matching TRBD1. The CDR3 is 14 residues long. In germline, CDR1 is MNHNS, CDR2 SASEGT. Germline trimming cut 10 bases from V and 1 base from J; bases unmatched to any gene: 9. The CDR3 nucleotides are TGTGCCAACCTCGCCGGGACAGCGAACACTGAAGCTTTCTTT. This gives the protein CANLAGTANTEAFF.

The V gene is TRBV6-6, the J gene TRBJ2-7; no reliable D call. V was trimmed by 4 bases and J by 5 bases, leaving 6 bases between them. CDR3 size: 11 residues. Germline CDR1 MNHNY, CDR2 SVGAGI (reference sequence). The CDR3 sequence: CASSFLDEQYF. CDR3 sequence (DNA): TGTGCCAGCAGTTTCCTCGACGAGCAGTACTTC.

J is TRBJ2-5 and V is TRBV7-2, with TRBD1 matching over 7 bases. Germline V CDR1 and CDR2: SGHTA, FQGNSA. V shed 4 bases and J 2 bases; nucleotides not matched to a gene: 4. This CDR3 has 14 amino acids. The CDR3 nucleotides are TGTGCCAGCAGCTACAAGACAGGGCAAGAGACCCAGTACTTC. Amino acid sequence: CASSYKTGQETQYF.

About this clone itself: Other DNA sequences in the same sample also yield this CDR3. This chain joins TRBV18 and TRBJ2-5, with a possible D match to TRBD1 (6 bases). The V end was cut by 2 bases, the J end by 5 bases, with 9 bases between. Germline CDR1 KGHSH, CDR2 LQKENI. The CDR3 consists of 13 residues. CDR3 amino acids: CASSPTGSETQYF. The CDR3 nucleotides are TGTGCCAGCTCACCAACAGGGTCGGAGACCCAGTACTTC.

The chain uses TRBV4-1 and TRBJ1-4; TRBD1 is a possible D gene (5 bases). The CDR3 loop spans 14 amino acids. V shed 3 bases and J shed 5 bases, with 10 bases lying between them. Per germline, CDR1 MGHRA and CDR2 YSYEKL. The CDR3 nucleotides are TGCGCCAGCAGCCATCCTAACAGGAATGAAAAACTGTTTTTT. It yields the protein CASSHPNRNEKLFF.

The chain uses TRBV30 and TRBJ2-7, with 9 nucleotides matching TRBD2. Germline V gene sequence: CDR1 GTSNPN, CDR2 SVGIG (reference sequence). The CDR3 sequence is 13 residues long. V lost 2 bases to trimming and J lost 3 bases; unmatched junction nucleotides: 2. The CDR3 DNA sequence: TGTGCCTGGAGTAATAGCGGGGGCTACGAGCAGTACTTC. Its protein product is CAWSNSGGYEQYF.

CDR3 nucleotides: TGTGCCAGCAGACGACAGGGATCCTATGGCTACACCTTC. Protein product: CASRRQGSYGYTF. This rearrangement joins TRBV9 to TRBJ1-2, with 7 bases lining up with TRBD1. The CDR3 loop spans 13 amino acids. V lost 5 bases, J lost 4 bases, and 5 bases stayed unmatched. Germline V gene sequence: CDR1 SGDLS, CDR2 YYNGEE.

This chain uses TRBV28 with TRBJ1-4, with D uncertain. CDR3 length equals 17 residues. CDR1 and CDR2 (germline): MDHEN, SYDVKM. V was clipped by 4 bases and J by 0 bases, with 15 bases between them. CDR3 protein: CASSSTENSATNEKLFF. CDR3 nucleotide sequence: TGTGCCAGCAGTTCAACCGAGAACAGTGCAACTAATGAAAAACTGTTTTTT.

CDR3 sequence (DNA): TGTGCCAGCAGTTTTTTGGGACGCTATGGCTACACCTTC. Translated, it gives CASSFLGRYGYTF. The chain recombines TRBV28 with TRBJ1-2, with D tentatively TRBD1 (5 bases). The CDR3 sequence is 13 residues long. The germline CDR1 and CDR2 sequences are MDHEN and SYDVKM. The germline V and J ends were trimmed by 3 bases and 4 bases, with 9 bases remaining between them.

Here the CDR3 reads CAGPGEKLFF. The CDR3 DNA follows: TGTGCCGGACCGGGGGAAAAACTGTTTTTT. The V gene is TRBV6-5, the J gene TRBJ1-4; D uncertain. Per the germline V gene, CDR1 is MNHEY and CDR2 is SVGAGI. V lost 11 bases to trimming and J lost 8 bases, with 9 bases between them. There are 10 residues in the CDR3.

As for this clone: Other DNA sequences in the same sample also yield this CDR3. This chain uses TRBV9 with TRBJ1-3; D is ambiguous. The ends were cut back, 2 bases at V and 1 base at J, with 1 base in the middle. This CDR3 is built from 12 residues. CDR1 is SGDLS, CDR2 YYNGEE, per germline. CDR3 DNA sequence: TGTGCCAGCAGCGTTTCTGGAAACACCATATATTTT. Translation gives CASSVSGNTIYF. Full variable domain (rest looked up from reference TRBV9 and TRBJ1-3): DSGVTQTPKHLITATGQRVTLRCSPRSGDLSVYWYQQSLDQGLQFLIQYYNGEERAKGNILERFSAQQFPDLHSELNLSSLELGDSALYFCASSVSGNTIYFGEGSWLTVV.

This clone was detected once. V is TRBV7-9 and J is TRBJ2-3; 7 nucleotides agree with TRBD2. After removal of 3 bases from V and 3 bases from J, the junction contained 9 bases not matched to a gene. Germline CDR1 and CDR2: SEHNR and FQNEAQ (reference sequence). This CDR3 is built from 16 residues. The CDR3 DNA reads TGTGCCAGCAGCTTCGGACGGGAGGAGGAAACAGATACGCAGTATTTT. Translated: CASSFGREEETDTQYF. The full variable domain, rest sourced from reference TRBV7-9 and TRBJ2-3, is DTGVSQNPRHKITKRGQNVTFRCDPISEHNRLYWYRQTLGQGPEFLTYFQNEAQLEKSRLLSDRFSAERPKGSFSTLEIQRTEQGDSAMYLCASSFGREEETDTQYFGPGTRLTVL.

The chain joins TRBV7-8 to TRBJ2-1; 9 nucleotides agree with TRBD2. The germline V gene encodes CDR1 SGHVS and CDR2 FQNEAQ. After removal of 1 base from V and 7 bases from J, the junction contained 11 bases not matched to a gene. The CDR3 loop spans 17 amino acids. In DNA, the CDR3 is TGTGCCAGCAGCTTAGTAGCTGGCGGGAGGGCCACTAATGAGCAGTTCTTC. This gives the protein CASSLVAGGRATNEQFF.

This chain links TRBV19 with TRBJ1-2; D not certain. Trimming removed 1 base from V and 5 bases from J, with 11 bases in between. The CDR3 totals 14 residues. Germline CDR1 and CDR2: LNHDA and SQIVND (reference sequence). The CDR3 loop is CASSIGGRSYGYTF. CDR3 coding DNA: TGTGCCAGTAGTATAGGCGGCAGATCTTATGGCTACACCTTC.